These T cell receptor beta chains were read from a single sample in a study of vaccination effects on CD4 cells after COVID-19. The table came from immunoSEQ multiplex PCR; TCRdb's copy has only in-frame clones and leaves some out. The repertoire includes tens of thousands of clones, roughly four fifths of them detected once, and approximately 1.6% sits in the top ten. These receptors have no identified antigens. This material consisted of CD4+ T cells from PBMCs cultured with HCoV-NL63 spike peptides, taken after COVID-19 vaccination. These receptor sequences come from a human donor who received a COVID-19 vaccine. Some clones in this sample may be carry-over from other donors' samples. Each CDR3 is given with its conserved first and last residue. A D gene is named only where the DNA matches it firmly.

. | TRBV9 | CASSVKPFYGYTF
. | TRBV5-1 | CASSLAGKNTEAFF
. | TRBV7-2 | CASSGGGLYGYTF
TRBD1 | TRBV28 | CASSLTGTVLTSGQFF
. | TRBV14 | CASSQERLYSGNTIYF
. | TRBV18 | CASSPGSNQPQHF
. | TRBV19 | CASTQTANYGYTF
TRBD1 | TRBV7-8 | CASSLYRAGTGSSQHF
TRBD1 | TRBV24-1 | CATSEGGHNSPLHF
. | TRBV29-1 | CSVEDPRAGYGYTF
. | TRBV20-1 | CSANGNTEAFF
. | TRBV3-1/TRBV3-2 | CASSLGGGEGYTF